Listed below are T cell receptor beta chains from one sample, sequenced in a study of breast tumors, draining lymph nodes, adjacent tissues. TCRdb called the multiplex PCR reads again in MiXCR, with one record for every CDR3 protein. The repertoire holds about 180,000 distinct CDR3 sequences, with 30% to 35% as singletons. The sample was axillary lymph node tissue. The receptors shown here come from a female donor with breast cancer. Some clones in this sample may be carry-over from other donors' samples. Each CDR3 is given with its conserved first and last residue. Each record gives: V gene, clone size, D gene, J gene, CDR3 protein, CDR3 DNA. A D gene is named only where the DNA matches it firmly. Size values are once, few and many counts, or a class for expanded clones, and some rows have none.

V: TRBV3-1
size: few
D: NA
J: TRBJ2-7
CDR3: CASSQDFREYEQYF
DNA: TGTGCCAGCAGCCAAGATTTTAGGGAATACGAGCAGTACTTC

V: TRBV2
size: NA
D: TRBD1
J: TRBJ1-5
CDR3: CASSKRTGAGWPQHF
DNA: TGTGCCAGCAGTAAGAGGACAGGGGCGGGCTGGCCCCAGCATTTT

V: TRBV5-8
size: many
D: TRBD2
J: TRBJ2-1
CDR3: CASSSNRLLAGGFYNEQFF
DNA: TGTGCCAGCAGCTCTAACCGATTACTAGCGGGAGGTTTCTACAATGAGCAGTTCTTC

V: TRBV6-1
size: many
D: NA
J: TRBJ1-5
CDR3: CASSEGVSRVGQPQHF
DNA: TGTGCCAGCAGTGAAGGTGTTTCCAGGGTAGGTCAGCCCCAGCATTTT

V: TRBV27
size: NA
D: TRBD1
J: TRBJ2-1
CDR3: CASSWDSSVNEQFF
DNA: TGTGCCAGCAGTTGGGACAGTTCAGTCAATGAGCAGTTCTTC

V: TRBV7-6
size: many
D: TRBD2
J: TRBJ2-5
CDR3: CASSLESWLAGGNLGTQYF
DNA: TGTGCCAGCAGCTTAGAATCATGGCTAGCGGGAGGGAACCTTGGGACCCAGTACTTC

V: TRBV6-5
size: NA
D: NA
J: TRBJ2-1
CDR3: CASSSPRGRGFF
DNA: TGTGCCAGCAGTTCCCCTCGAGGGAGAGGGTTCTTC

V: TRBV19
size: many
D: NA
J: TRBJ1-5
CDR3: CASSILQGNNQPQHF
DNA: TGTGCCAGTAGTATACTACAGGGAAACAATCAGCCCCAGCATTTT

V: TRBV19
size: NA
D: TRBD1
J: TRBJ1-1
CDR3: CASSGPGQGLTEAFF
DNA: TGTGCCAGTAGCGGCCCGGGACAGGGGCTGACTGAAGCTTTCTTT

V: TRBV12-3/TRBV12-4
size: NA
D: NA
J: TRBJ2-1
CDR3: CASTPSAGLSDEQFF
DNA: TGCGCCAGCACCCCCTCAGCGGGCCTGTCGGATGAGCAGTTCTTC

V: TRBV6-5
size: few
D: NA
J: TRBJ1-2
CDR3: CASSSAGTDYGYTF
DNA: TGTGCCAGCAGTTCCGCCGGGACGGACTATGGCTACACCTTC

V: TRBV12-3/TRBV12-4
size: many
D: TRBD1
J: TRBJ1-2
CDR3: CASSSDPTGTINYGYTF
DNA: TGTGCCAGCAGTTCCGACCCGACAGGGACGATTAACTATGGCTACACCTTC

V: TRBV12-3/TRBV12-4
size: many
D: TRBD1
J: TRBJ1-3
CDR3: CASSSFPFGQGAGNTIYF
DNA: TGTGCCAGCAGTTCATTCCCGTTTGGACAGGGTGCTGGAAACACCATATATTTT

V: TRBV12-3/TRBV12-4
size: NA
D: NA
J: TRBJ2-1
CDR3: CASSLWPWALVSSYNEQFF
DNA: TGTGCCAGCAGTTTATGGCCCTGGGCCCTAGTAAGCTCCTACAATGAGCAGTTCTTC

V: TRBV12-3/TRBV12-4
size: NA
D: NA
J: TRBJ1-4
CDR3: CASSITTSGGEKLFF
DNA: TGTGCCAGCAGTATCACGACTAGCGGGGGTGAAAAACTGTTTTTT

V: TRBV7-9
size: many
D: NA
J: TRBJ2-2
CDR3: CASSAPDMWGNTGELFF
DNA: TGTGCCAGCAGCGCCCCGGATATGTGGGGAAACACCGGGGAGCTGTTTTTT

V: TRBV19
size: many
D: NA
J: TRBJ1-5
CDR3: CASSIGGALNQPQHF
DNA: TGTGCCAGTAGTATTGGTGGGGCCCTAAATCAGCCCCAGCATTTT